Each of the 2 T cell receptor beta chains below was sequenced from the same sample in a study of blood T cell repertoires in COVID-19. TCRdb's table, derived via immunoSEQ multiplex PCR, lists solely in-frame clones and lacks some. The sample has about 40,000 clones, 60% to 80% seen once. Sequencing input: peripheral blood. These receptor sequences come from a woman in her 70s with acute or convalescent COVID-19.

This rearrangement joins TRBV2 to TRBJ2-1, with 13 positions matching TRBD2. Trimming removed 4 bases from V and 14 bases from J; junction bases left unmatched: 11. The germline V gene has CDR1 SNHLY and CDR2 FYNNEI. The CDR3 sequence is 15 residues long. CDR3 coding DNA: TGTGCCAGCAGTGCCCAGCGGACTAGCGGGAGTCGAAAGTTCTTC. Its translation: CASSAQRTSGSRKFF.

This chain uses TRBV6-5 with TRBJ1-5, with a tentative D call TRBD1 (6 bases). The CDR3 is made up of 13 amino acids. Germline V lookup: CDR1 MNHEY, CDR2 SVGAGI. Trimming pared 6 bases from V and 4 bases from J, leaving 10 bases between. CDR3 nucleotide sequence: TGTGCCAGCAGCAGGGGCCCGAATCAGCCCCAGCATTTT. Residues: CASSRGPNQPQHF.